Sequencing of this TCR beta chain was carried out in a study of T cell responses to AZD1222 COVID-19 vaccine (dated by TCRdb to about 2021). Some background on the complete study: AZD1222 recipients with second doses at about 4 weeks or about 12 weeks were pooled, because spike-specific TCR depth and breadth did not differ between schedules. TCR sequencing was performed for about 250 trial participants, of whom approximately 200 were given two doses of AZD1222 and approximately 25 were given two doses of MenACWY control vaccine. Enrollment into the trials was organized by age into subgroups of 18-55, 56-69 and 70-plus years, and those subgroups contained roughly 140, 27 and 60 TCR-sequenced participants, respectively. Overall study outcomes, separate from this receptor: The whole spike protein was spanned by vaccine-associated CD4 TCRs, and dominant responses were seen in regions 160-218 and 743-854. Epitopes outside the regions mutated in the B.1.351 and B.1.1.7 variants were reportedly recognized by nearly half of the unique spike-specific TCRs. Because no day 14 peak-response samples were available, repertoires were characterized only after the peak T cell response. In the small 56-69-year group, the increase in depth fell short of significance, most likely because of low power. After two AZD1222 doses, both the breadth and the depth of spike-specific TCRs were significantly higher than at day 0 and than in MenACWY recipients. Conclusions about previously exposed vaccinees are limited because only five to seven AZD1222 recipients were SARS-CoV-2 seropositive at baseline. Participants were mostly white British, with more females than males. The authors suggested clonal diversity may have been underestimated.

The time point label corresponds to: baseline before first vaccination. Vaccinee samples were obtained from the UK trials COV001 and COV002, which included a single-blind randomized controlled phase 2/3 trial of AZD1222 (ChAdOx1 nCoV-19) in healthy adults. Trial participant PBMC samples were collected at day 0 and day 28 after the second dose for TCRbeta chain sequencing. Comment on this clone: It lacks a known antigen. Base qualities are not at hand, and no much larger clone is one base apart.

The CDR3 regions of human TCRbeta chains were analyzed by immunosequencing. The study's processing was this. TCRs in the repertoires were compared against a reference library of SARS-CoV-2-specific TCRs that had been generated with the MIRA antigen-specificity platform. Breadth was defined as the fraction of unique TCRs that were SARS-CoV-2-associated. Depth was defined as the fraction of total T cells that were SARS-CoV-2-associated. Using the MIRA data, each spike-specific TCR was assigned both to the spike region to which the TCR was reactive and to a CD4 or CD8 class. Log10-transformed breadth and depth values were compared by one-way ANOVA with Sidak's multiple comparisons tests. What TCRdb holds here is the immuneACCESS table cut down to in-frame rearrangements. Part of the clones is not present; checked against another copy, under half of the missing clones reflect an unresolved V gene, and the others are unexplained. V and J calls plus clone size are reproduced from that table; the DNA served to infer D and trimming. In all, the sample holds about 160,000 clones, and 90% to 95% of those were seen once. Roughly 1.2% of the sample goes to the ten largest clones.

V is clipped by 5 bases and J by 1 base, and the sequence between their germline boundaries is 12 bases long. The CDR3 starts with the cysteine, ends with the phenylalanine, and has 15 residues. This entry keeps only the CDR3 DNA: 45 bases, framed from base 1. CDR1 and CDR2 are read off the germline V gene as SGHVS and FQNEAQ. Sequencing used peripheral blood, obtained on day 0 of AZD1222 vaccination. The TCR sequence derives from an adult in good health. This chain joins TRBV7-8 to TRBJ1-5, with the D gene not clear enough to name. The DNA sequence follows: TGTGCCAGCAGCGGGTGGACGGAGAGCAATCAGCCCCAGCATTTT. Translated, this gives CASSGWTESNQPQHF.